This T cell receptor (beta chain) was identified during a study of cytomegalovirus exposure and HLA in healthy donors. Primers for the PCR totalled 60 Vbeta and 13 Jbeta. Repertoires were generated with immunoSEQ multiplex PCR, while TCRdb's copy carries only in-frame clones and drops some. This listing includes approximately 120,000 clones. Study findings and constraints: Equally common other TCR beta chains were less clonally expanded than HLA-associated ones, a later analysis found. Researchers counted approximately 160 TCR beta chains as cytomegalovirus-associated.

Losses at the gene ends were 0 bases for V and 3 bases for J; bases not matched to a gene: 1. Germline V gene data show CDR1 as SGHDT and CDR2 as YYEEEE. The CDR3 totals 14 residues. As regards this clone: What it binds is unknown.

The receptor's source is a man aged 35 to 55 in good health and CMV-seronegative. The material sequenced was PBMCs. This rearrangement joins TRBV5-6 to TRBJ1-1; 8 bases fit TRBD1. DNA of the CDR3: TGTGCCAGCAGCTTGGGACAGGGGTACACTGAAGCTTTCTTT. Its protein product is CASSLGQGYTEAFF.